The 8 T cell receptor beta chains below all came from one sample that was sequenced in a study of Graves' ophthalmopathy and Graves' hyperthyroidism. The authors amplified TCR beta CDR3 regions, and they did so from RNA transcripts for repertoire sequencing. The authors performed first-round RT-PCR with HTBI primers and then a second-round multiplex PCR. TCRdb ran MiXCR on the multiplex PCR reads and lists one entry per CDR3 protein. The sample shows fewer than 400,000 distinct CDR3 sequences, 18% of them seen only once. The sequenced sample was peripheral blood. The receptors stem from a woman in her late teens or twenties with Graves' ophthalmopathy.

This clonotype was seen ten or more times. V usage is TRBV5-1 and J usage is TRBJ1-3, with 8 bases matching TRBD1. With V trimmed by 5 bases and J by 4 bases, 2 bases remained unmatched. Germline CDR1 reads SGHRS; CDR2 reads YFSETQ. This CDR3 is built from 13 residues. The CDR3 sequence is CASRTGDGNTIYF. The CDR3 DNA is TGCGCCAGCAGGACAGGGGACGGAAACACCATATATTTT. The full variable domain, completed using reference TRBV5-1 and TRBJ1-3, is KAGVTQTPRYLIKTRGQQVTLSCSPISGHRSVSWYQQTPGQGLQFLFEYFSETQRNKGNFPGRFSGRQFSNSRSEMNVSTLELGDSALYLCASRTGDGNTIYFGEGSWLTVV.

This clonotype was seen at least ten times. CDR3 bases: TGTGCCAGCAGCCCCCATCCACTAGCGGGTCAATACACCGGGGAGCTGTTTTTT. This encodes CASSPHPLAGQYTGELFF. The rearrangement joins TRBV11-2 to TRBJ2-2, with 9 bases that match TRBD2. There are 18 residues in the CDR3. The germline CDR1 and CDR2 sequences are SGHAT and FQNNGV. J lost 3 bases, V lost 5 bases, and 13 bases had no gene match.

This clonotype was detected many times. The chain is built from TRBV19 and TRBJ2-3; perhaps TRBD2 as D (5 bases). V lost 1 base to trimming and J lost 5 bases, with 13 bases between them. CDR1 is LNHDA and CDR2 is SQIVND in the germline V gene (reference sequence). The CDR3 extends over 15 amino acids. CDR3 amino acids: CASSIGNSEGDTQYF. The CDR3 coding sequence is TGTGCCAGTAGTATAGGAAACTCCGAGGGAGATACGCAGTATTTT.

This clonotype showed up just once. A junction boundary mismatches the germline segment, possibly from a read error. This rearrangement joins TRBV28 to TRBJ1-1; 11 bases are a match to TRBD1. In germline, CDR1 is MDHEN, CDR2 SYDVKM. This CDR3 spans 17 amino acids. CDR3 sequence reads: CAGSSERGQGANTEAFF. DNA for the CDR3: TGTGCCGGCAGTTCAGAAAGAGGACAGGGGGCGAACACTGAAGCCTTCTTT.

This clonotype was seen many times. The rearrangement uses TRBV6-1 and TRBJ2-7, with D perhaps TRBD2 (6 bases). Germline V gene lookup returns CDR1 MNHNS and CDR2 SASEGT. V dropped 3 bases and J dropped 2 bases, with 11 bases sitting between them. The CDR3 totals 14 residues. CDR3 sequence reads: CASSDLAGPYEQYF. The CDR3 bases are TGTGCCAGCAGTGATTTGGCGGGGCCCTACGAGCAGTACTTC.

There are many counts of this clonotype. The chain links TRBV7-9 to TRBJ2-7, with D possibly TRBD2 on 6 matching bases. The germline V gene encodes CDR1 SEHNR and CDR2 FQNEAQ (reference sequence). V lost 5 bases to trimming and J lost 2 bases, with 13 bases between them. The CDR3 contains 14 residues. Here the CDR3 reads CASSRDWKPYEQYF. The CDR3 bases are TGTGCCAGCAGCCGGGACTGGAAGCCCTACGAGCAGTACTTC.

This clonotype was detected many times. This rearrangement joins TRBV6-1 to TRBJ1-1; 9 bases map to TRBD1. CDR3 length: 13 amino acids. The V and J ends lost 6 bases and 3 bases, in that order; junction bases with no gene match: 2. Germline V gene sequence: CDR1 MNHNS, CDR2 SASEGT. This chain's CDR3 is CASSTGGYTEAFF. The CDR3 DNA sequence: TGTGCCAGCAGCACAGGGGGCTACACTGAAGCTTTCTTT.

The CDR3 is CASSEVGLAGETQYF. Here the CDR3 DNA reads TGTGCCAGCAGTGAAGTTGGCCTAGCGGGAGAGACCCAGTACTTC. The chain links TRBV6-1 to TRBJ2-5; 8 positions match TRBD2. The CDR3 is 15 amino acids. CDR1 is MNHNS, CDR2 SASEGT, per germline. V trimming: 1 base; J trimming: 4 bases; junction bases outside the gene matches: 5.